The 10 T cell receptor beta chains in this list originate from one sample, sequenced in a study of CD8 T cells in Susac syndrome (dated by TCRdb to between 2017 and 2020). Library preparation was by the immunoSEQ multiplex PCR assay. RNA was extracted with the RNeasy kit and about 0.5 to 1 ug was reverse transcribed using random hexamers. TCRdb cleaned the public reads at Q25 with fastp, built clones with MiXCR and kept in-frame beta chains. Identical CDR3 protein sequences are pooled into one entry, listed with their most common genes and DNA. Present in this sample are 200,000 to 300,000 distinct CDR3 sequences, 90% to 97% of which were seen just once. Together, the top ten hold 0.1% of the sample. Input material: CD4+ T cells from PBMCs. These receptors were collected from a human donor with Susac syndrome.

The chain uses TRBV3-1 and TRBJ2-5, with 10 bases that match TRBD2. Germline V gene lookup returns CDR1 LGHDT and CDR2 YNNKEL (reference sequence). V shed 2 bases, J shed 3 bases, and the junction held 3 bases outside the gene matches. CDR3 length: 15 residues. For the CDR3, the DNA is TGTGCCAGCAGCCAAAGCGGGAGGGCCGAAGAGACCCAGTACTTC. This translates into CASSQSGRAEETQYF.

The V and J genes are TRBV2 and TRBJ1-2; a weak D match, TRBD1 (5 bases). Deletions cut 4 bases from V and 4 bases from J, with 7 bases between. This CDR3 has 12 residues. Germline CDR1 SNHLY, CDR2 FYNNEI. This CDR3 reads CASSGQIYGYTF. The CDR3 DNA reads TGTGCCAGCAGTGGACAGATCTATGGCTACACCTTC. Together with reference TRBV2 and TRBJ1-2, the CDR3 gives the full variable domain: EPEVTQTPSHQVTQMGQEVILRCVPISNHLYFYWYRQILGQKVEFLVSFYNNEISEKSEIFDDQFSVERPDGSNFTLKIRSTKLEDSAMYFCASSGQIYGYTFGSGTRLTVV.

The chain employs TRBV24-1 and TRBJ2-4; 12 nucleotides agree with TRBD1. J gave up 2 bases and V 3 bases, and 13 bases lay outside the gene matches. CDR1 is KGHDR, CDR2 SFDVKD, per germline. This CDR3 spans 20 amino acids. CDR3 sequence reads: CATSDNKYPGQGASKNIQYF. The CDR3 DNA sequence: TGTGCCACCAGTGATAACAAATACCCGGGACAGGGGGCATCCAAAAACATTCAGTACTTC.

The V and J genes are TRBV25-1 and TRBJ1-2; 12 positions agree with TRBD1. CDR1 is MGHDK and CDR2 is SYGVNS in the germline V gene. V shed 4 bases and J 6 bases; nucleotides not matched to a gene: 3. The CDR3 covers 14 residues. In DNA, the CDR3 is TGTGCCAGCAGTGTGGGACAGGGGGCTGATGGCTACACCTTC. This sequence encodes CASSVGQGADGYTF.

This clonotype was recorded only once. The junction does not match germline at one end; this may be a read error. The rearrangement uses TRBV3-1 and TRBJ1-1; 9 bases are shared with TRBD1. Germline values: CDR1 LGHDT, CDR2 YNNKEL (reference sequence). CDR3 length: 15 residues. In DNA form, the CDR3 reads TGTGCCAGCACCCAAGGAGGACAGGGGACTACTGAAGCTTTCTTT. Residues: CASTQGGQGTTEAFF.

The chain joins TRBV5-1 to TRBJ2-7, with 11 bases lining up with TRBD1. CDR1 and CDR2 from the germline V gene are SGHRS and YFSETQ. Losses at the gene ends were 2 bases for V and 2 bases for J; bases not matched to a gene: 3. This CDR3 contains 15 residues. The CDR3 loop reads CASSFGQGAAYEQYF. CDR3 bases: TGCGCCAGCAGCTTCGGACAGGGGGCGGCCTACGAGCAGTACTTC.

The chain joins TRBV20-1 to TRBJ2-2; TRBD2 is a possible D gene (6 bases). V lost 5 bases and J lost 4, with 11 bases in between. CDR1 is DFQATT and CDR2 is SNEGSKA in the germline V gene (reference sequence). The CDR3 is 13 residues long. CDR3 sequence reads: CSAGGWSTGELFF. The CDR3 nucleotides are TGCAGTGCTGGAGGGTGGAGCACCGGGGAGCTGTTTTTT.

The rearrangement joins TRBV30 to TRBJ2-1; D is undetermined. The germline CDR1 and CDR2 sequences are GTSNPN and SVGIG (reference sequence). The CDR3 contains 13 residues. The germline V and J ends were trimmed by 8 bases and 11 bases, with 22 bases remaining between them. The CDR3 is CAVGSTGSRKQFF. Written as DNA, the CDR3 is TGTGCCGTGGGCTCCACGGGCAGCCGGAAGCAGTTCTTC.

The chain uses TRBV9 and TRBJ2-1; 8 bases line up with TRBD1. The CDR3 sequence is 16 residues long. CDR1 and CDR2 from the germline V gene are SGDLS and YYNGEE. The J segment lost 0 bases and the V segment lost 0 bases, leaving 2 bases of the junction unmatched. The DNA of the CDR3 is TGTGCCAGCAGCGTAGTAGGGACAGGCTCCTACAATGAGCAGTTCTTC. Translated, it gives CASSVVGTGSYNEQFF.

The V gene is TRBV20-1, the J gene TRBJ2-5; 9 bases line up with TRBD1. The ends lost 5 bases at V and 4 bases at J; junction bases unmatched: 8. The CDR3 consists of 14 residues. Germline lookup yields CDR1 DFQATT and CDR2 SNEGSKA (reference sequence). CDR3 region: CSAYPGQGTETQYF. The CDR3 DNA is TGCAGTGCTTACCCGGGACAGGGAACAGAGACCCAGTACTTC.